The sequence of this TCR beta chain was determined in a study of shared T cell receptors in the human thymus. The CDR3 runs 14 residues. Germline V CDR1 and CDR2: SGHDT, YYEEEE. V gave up 4 bases and J gave up 8 bases, with 15 bases separating them. This table comes from immunoSEQ multiplex PCR, and its TCRdb copy is limited to in-frame clones, with some not included. This sample has 640,000 or so clones, with 80% to 90% found just once. These data were also filed under a second study, of human thymus T cells.

The V and J genes are TRBV5-6 and TRBJ1-4; TRBD1 is a possible D gene (5 bases). The TCR comes from a boy younger than two with a congenital heart defect. The material sequenced was thymocytes. The CDR3: CASSLRPGLEKLFF. Here the CDR3 DNA reads TGTGCCAGCAGCCTCCGCCCAGGGCTGGAAAAACTGTTTTTT.